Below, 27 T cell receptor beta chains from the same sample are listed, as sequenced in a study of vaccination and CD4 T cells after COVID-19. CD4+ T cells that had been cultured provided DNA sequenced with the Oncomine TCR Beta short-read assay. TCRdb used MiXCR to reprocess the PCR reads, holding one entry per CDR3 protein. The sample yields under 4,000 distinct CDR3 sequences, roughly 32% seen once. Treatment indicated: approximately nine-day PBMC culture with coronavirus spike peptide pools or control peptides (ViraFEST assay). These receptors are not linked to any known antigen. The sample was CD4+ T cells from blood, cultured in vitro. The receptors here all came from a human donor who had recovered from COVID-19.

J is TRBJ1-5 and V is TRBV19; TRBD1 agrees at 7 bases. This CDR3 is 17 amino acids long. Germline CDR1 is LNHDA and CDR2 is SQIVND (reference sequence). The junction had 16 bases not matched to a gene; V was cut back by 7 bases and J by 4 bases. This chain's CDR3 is CASTPNRRTGGNQPQHF. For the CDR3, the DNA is TGTGCCAGTACCCCAAATCGTAGGACAGGAGGGAATCAGCCCCAGCATTTT.

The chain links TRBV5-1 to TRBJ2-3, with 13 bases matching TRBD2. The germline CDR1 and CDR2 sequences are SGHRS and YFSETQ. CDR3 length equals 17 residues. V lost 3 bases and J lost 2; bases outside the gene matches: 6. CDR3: CASSSGLAGTLTDTQYF. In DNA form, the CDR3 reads TGCGCCAGCAGCTCGGGACTAGCGGGGACCCTCACAGATACGCAGTATTTT.

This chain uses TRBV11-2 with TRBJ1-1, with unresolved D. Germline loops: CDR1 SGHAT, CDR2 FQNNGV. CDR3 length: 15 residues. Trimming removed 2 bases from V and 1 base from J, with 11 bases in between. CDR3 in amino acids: CASSLKVQTNTEAFF. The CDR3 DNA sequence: TGTGCCAGCAGCTTAAAGGTACAGACGAACACTGAAGCTTTCTTT.

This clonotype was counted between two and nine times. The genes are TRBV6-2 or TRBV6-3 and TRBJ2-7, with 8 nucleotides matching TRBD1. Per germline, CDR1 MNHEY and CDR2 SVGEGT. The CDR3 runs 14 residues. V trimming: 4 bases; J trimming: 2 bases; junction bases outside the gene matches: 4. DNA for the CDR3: TGTGCCAGCAGTTGGGGACAGGTAACCTACGAGCAGTACTTC. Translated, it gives CASSWGQVTYEQYF.

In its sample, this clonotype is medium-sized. The CDR3 nucleotides are TGTGCCAGCAGTTGGTCTATCCGGGAGCTGTTTTTT. Its protein product is CASSWSIRELFF. The V and J genes are TRBV6-5 and TRBJ2-2; D is ambiguous. V was cut by 4 bases and J by 9 bases, with 9 bases left in between. Germline V gene lookup returns CDR1 MNHEY and CDR2 SVGAGI. The length of the CDR3 is 12 residues.

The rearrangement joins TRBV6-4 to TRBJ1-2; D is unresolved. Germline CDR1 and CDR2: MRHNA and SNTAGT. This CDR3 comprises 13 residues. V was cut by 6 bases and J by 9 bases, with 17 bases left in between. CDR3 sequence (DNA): TGTGCCAGCAGCCCGGAGTTGGGCGATAGCTACACCTTC. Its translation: CASSPELGDSYTF.

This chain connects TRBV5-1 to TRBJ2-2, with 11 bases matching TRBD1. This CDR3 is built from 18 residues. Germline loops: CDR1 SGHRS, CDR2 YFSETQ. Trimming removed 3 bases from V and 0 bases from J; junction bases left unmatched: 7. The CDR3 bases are TGCGCCAGCAGCTCGGAACGGACAGGGGGCTCGAACACCGGGGAGCTGTTTTTT. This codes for CASSSERTGGSNTGELFF.

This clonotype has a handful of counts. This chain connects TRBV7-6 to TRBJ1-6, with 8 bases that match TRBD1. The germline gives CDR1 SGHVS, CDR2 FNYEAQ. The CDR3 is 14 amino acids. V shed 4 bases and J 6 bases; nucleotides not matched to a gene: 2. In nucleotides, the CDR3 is TGTGCCAGCAGCTCAGGACAGGGTAATTCACCCCTCCACTTT. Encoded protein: CASSSGQGNSPLHF. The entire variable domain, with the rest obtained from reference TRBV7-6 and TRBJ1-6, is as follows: GAGVSQSPRYKVTKRGQDVALRCDPISGHVSLYWYRQALGQGPEFLTYFNYEAQQDKSGLPNDRFSAERPEGSISTLTIQRTEQRDSAMYRCASSSGQGNSPLHFGNGTRLTVT.

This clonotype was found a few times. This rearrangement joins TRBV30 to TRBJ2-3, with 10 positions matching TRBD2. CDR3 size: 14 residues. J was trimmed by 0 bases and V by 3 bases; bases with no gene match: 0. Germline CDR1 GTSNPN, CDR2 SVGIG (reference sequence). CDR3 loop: CAWRLAGSTDTQYF. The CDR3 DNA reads TGTGCCTGGAGACTAGCGGGGAGCACAGATACGCAGTATTTT.

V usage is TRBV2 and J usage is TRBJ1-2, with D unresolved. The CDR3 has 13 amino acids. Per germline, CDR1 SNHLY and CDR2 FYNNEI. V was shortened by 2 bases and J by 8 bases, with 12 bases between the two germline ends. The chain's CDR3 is CASSEWGERGYTF. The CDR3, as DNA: TGTGCCAGCAGTGAATGGGGTGAAAGAGGCTACACCTTC.

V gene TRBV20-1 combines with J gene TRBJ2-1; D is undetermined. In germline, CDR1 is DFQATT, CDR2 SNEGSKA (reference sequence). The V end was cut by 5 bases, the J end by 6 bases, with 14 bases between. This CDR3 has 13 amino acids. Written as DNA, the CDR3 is TGCAGTGCTCCCCCTCCTATTTCCAATGAGCAGTTCTTC. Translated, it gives CSAPPPISNEQFF.

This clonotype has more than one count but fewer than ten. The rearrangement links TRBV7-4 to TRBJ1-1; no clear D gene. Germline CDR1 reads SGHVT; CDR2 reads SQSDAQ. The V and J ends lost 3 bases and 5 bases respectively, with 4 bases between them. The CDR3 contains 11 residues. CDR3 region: CASSFETEAFF. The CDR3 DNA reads TGTGCCAGCAGCTTCGAGACTGAAGCTTTCTTT.

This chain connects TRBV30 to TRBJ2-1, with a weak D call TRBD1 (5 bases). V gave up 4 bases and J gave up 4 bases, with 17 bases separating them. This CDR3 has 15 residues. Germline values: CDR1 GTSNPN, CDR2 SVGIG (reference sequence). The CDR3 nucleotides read TGTGCCTGGATAAAGCCCAGGGCGGCTTACAATGAGCAGTTCTTC. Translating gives CAWIKPRAAYNEQFF.

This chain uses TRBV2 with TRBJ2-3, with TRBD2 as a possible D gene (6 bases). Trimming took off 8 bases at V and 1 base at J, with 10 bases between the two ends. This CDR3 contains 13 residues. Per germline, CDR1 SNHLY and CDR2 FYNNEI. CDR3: CASAREGTDTQYF. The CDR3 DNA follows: TGTGCCAGCGCAAGGGAGGGCACAGATACGCAGTATTTT.

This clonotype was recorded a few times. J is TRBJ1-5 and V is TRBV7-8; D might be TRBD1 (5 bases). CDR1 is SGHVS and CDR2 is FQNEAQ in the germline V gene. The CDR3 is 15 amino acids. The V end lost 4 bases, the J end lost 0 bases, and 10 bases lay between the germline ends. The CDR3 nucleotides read TGTGCCAGCAGCTCAAAACAGGATAGCAATCAGCCCCAGCATTTT. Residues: CASSSKQDSNQPQHF.

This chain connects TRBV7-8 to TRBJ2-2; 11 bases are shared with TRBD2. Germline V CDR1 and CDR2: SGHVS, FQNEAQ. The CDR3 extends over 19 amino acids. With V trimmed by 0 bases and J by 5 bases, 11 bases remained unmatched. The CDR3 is CASSLAALAGAGGTGELFF. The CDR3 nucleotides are TGTGCCAGCAGCTTAGCGGCACTAGCGGGGGCCGGGGGGACCGGGGAGCTGTTTTTT.

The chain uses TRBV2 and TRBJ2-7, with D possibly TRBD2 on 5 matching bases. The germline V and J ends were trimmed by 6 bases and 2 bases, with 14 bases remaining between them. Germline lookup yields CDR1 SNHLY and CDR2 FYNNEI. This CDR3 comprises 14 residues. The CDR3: CASSRDWTAYEQYF. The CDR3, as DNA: TGTGCCAGCAGCCGGGATTGGACTGCCTACGAGCAGTACTTC. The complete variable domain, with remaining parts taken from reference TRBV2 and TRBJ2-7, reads EPEVTQTPSHQVTQMGQEVILRCVPISNHLYFYWYRQILGQKVEFLVSFYNNEISEKSEIFDDQFSVERPDGSNFTLKIRSTKLEDSAMYFCASSRDWTAYEQYFGPGTRLTVT.

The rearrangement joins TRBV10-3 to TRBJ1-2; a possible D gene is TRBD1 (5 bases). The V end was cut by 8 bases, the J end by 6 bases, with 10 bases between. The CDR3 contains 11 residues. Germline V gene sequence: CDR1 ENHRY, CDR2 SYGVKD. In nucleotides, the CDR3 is TGTGCCATCGGGTCGGGGGATGGCTACACCTTC. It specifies CAIGSGDGYTF.

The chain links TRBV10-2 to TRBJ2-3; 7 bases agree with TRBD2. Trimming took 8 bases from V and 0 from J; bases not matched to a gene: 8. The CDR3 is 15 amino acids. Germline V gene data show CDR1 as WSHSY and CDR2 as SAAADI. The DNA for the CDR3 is TGCGCCAGCGTCCCGGGGGGTTATAGCACAGATACGCAGTATTTT. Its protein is CASVPGGYSTDTQYF.

In DNA form, the CDR3 reads TGTGCCAGCAGCTTAGGCCGGGGCATGGGGTACAATGAGCAGTTCTTC. This encodes CASSLGRGMGYNEQFF. The chain links TRBV11-3 to TRBJ2-1, with D perhaps given as TRBD1 or TRBD2 (5 bases each). Germline lookup yields CDR1 SGHNT and CDR2 YENEEA. V lost 1 base and J lost 4, with 14 bases in between. The CDR3 extends over 16 amino acids.

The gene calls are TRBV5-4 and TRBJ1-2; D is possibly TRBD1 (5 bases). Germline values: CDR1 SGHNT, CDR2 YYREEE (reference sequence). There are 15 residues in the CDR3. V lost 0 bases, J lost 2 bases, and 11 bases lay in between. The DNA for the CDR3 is TGTGCCAGCAGCTTGGCTTACCAGGGCAACTATGGCTACACCTTC. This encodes CASSLAYQGNYGYTF.

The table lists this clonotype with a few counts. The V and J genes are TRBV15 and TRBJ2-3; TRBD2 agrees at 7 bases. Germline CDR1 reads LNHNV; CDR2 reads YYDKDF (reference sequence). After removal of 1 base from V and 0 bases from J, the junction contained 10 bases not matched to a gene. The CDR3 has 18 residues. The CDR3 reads CATSRGFGAGSSTDTQYF. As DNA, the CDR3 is TGTGCCACCAGCAGAGGTTTTGGAGCGGGATCAAGCACAGATACGCAGTATTTT. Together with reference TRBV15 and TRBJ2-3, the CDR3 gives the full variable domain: DAMVIQNPRYQVTQFGKPVTLSCSQTLNHNVMYWYQQKSSQAPKLLFHYYDKDFNNEADTPDNFQSRRPNTSFCFLDIRSPGLGDTAMYLCATSRGFGAGSSTDTQYFGPGTRLTVL.

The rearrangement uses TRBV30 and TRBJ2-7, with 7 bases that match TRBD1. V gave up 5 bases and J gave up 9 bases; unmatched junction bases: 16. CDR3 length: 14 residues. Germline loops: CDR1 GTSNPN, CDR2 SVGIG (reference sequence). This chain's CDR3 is CAWPFPQGVVGQYF. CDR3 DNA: TGTGCCTGGCCATTTCCTCAGGGGGTAGTAGGGCAGTACTTC.

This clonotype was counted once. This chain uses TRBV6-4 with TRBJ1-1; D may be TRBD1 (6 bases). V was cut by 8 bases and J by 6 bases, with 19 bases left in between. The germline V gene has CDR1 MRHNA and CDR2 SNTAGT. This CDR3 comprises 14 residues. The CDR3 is CASPGEGGEAEAFF. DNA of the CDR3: TGTGCCAGCCCTGGGGAGGGGGGCGAGGCTGAAGCTTTCTTT.

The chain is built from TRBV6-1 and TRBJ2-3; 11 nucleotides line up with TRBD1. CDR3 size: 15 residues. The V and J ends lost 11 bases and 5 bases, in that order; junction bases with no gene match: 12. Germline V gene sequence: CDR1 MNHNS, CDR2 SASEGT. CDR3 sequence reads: CAGANSDRGQDTQYF. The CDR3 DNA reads TGTGCCGGAGCGAATTCGGACAGGGGGCAAGATACGCAGTATTTT.

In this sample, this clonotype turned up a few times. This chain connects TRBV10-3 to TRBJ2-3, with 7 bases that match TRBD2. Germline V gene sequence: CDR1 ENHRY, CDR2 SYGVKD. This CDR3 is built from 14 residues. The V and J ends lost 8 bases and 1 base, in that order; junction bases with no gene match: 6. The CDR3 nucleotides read TGTGCCATCGCCCCCCGGGGGGGCACAGATACGCAGTATTTT. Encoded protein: CAIAPRGGTDTQYF.

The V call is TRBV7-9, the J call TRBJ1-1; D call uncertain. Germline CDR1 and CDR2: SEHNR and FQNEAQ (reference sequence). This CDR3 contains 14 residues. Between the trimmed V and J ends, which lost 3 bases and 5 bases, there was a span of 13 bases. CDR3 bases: TGTGCCAGCAGCTTGAGCCCCTCGGGGACTGAAGCTTTCTTT. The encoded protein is CASSLSPSGTEAFF.